The sequence of this T cell receptor beta chain was determined in a study of blood T cell repertoires in COVID-19. CDR1 GTSNPN and CDR2 SVGIG come from the germline V gene (reference sequence). The CDR3 length is 14 residues. V gave up 1 base and J gave up 7 bases; unmatched junction bases: 3. Profiling relied on immunoSEQ multiplex PCR, and the TCRdb table lists in-frame clones only, not all of them. The repertoire consists of around 290,000 clones, with more than 85% occurring once and the leading ten covering about 2%. The sample comprised peripheral blood. The TCR sequence derives from a woman under 40 with COVID-19, enrolled during active disease. V and J are TRBV30 and TRBJ1-5; 11 bases agree with TRBD1. In DNA, the CDR3 is TGTGCCTGGAGTGCCGGACAGGGGGCCCAGCCCCAGCATTTT. Translated, it gives CAWSAGQGAQPQHF. The whole variable domain, remainder taken from reference TRBV30 and TRBJ1-5, is SQTIHQWPATLVQPVGSPLSLECTVEGTSNPNLYWYRQAAGRGLQLLFYSVGIGQISSEVPQNLSASRPQDRQFILSSKKLLLSDSGFYLCAWSAGQGAQPQHFGDGTRLSIL.